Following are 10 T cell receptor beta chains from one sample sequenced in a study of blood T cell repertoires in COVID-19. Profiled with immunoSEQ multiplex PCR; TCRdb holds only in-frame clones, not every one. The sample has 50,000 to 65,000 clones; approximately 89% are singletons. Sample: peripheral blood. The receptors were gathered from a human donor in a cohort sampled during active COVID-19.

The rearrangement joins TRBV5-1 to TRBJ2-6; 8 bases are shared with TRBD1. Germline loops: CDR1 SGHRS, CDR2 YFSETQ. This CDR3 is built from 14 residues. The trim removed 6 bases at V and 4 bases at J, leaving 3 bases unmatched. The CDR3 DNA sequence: TGCGCCAGCATGACAGGGGTCGGGGCCAACGTCCTGACTTTC. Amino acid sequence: CASMTGVGANVLTF.

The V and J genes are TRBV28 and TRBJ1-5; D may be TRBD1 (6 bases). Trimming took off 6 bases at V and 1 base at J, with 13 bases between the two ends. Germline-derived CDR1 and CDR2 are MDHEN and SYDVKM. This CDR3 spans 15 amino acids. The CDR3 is CASSRQGRSNQPQHF. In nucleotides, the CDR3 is TGTGCCAGCAGCCGCCAGGGGCGCAGCAATCAGCCCCAGCATTTT.

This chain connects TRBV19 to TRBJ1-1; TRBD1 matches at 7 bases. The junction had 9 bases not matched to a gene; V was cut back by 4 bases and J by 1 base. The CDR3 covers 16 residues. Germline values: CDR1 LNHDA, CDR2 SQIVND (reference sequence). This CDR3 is CASSTAGTARNTEAFF. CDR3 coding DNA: TGTGCCAGTAGTACCGCGGGGACAGCTCGGAACACTGAAGCTTTCTTT.

The CDR3 coding sequence is TGTGCCAGCCCGGACCCCCTCCTAGCGGGGGTTGGTCAAACCCTTAGAAACAATGAGCAGTTCTTC. It codes for CASPDPLLAGVGQTLRNNEQFF. V is TRBV28 and J is TRBJ2-1; 10 nucleotides line up with TRBD2. V shed 8 bases and J 5 bases; nucleotides not matched to a gene: 30. This CDR3 spans 22 amino acids. CDR1 is MDHEN and CDR2 is SYDVKM in the germline V gene.

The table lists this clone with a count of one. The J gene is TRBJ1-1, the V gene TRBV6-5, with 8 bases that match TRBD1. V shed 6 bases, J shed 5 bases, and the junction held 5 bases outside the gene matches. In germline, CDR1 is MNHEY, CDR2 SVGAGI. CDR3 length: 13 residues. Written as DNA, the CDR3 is TGTGCCAGCAGGCCAGGGGGCCGGACTGAAGCTTTCTTT. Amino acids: CASRPGGRTEAFF.

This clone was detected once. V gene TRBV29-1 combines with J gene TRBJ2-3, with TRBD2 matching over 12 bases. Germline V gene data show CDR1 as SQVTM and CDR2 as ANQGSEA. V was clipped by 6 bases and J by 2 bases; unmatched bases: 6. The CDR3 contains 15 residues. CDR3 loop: CSVPTSGGYTDTQYF. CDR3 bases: TGCAGCGTCCCCACTAGCGGGGGGTACACAGATACGCAGTATTTT.

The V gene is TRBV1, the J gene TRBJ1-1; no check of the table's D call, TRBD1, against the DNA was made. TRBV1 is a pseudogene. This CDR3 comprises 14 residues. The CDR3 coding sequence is TGCACCAGCAGCCAGGACAGGGTTTACACTGAAGCTTTCTTT. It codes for CTSSQDRVYTEAFF.

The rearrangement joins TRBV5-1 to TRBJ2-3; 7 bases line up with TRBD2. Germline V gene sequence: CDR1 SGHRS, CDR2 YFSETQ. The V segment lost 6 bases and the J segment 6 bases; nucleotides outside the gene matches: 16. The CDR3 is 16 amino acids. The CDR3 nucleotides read TGCGCCAGCACCCCAGAGGCTAGCGGCCAGAGGGATACGCAGTATTTT. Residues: CASTPEASGQRDTQYF.

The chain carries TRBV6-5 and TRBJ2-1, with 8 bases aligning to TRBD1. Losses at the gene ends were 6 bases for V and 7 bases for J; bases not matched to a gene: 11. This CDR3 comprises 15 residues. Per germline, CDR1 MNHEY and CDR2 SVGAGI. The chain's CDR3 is CASSLTGGFENEQFF. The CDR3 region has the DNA TGTGCCAGCAGCCTCACAGGGGGATTTGAGAATGAGCAGTTCTTC.

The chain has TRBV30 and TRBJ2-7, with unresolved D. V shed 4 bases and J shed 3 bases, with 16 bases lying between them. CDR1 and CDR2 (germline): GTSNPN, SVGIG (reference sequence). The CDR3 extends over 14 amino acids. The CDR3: CAWTLQETSYEQYF. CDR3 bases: TGTGCCTGGACTCTTCAGGAAACAAGCTACGAGCAGTACTTC. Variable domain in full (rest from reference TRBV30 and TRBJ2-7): SQTIHQWPATLVQPVGSPLSLECTVEGTSNPNLYWYRQAAGRGLQLLFYSVGIGQISSEVPQNLSASRPQDRQFILSSKKLLLSDSGFYLCAWTLQETSYEQYFGPGTRLTVT.